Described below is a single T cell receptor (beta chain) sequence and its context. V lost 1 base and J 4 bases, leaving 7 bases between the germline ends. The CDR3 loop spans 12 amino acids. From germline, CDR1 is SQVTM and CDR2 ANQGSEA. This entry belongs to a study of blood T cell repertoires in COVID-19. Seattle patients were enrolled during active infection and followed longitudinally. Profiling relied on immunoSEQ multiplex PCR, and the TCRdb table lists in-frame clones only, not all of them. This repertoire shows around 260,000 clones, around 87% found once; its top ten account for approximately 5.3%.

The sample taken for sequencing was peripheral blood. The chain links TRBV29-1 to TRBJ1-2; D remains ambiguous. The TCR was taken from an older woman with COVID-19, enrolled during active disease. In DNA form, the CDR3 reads TGCAGCGTTGAAGTTGTCGGCTATGGCTACACCTTC. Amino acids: CSVEVVGYGYTF.